Listed below are T cell receptor beta chains from one sample, sequenced in a study of identical twins. TCRdb analysed the 5' RACE reads with MiXCR anew, one entry per CDR3 protein. The table has hundreds of thousands of distinct CDR3 sequences, over 15% seen once. These data also featured in a second study, about T cells expressing NK-cell markers.

The sequenced sample consisted of PBMCs. Every receptor here comes from a woman younger than 35 in good health. Each CDR3 is given with its conserved first and last residue. The order of the fields is CDR3 DNA, CDR3 protein, V gene, D gene, J gene, clone size. The D gene is left open where the match is weak. A clone size is listed for some rows: how often the clone was seen (once, few, many), or a class if it is expanded.

cdr3_nt: TGCAGCGTTGTCTACAGATCCACAGATACGCAGTATTTT
cdr3_aa: CSVVYRSTDTQYF
v_call: TRBV29-1
d_call: -
j_call: TRBJ2-3
clone_size: many

cdr3_nt: TGTGCCAGCAGCTTAGGGACTAGCAGTGAGCAGTTCTTC
cdr3_aa: CASSLGTSSEQFF
v_call: TRBV5-6
d_call: TRBD2
j_call: TRBJ2-1
clone_size: few

cdr3_nt: TGTGCTAGCACCTCCGGGACAGGGGACACTGAAGCTTTCTTT
cdr3_aa: CASTSGTGDTEAFF
v_call: TRBV7-7
d_call: TRBD1
j_call: TRBJ1-1
clone_size: few

cdr3_nt: TGTGCCAGCAGCCCAGTGGGGGGCTACGAGCAGTACTTC
cdr3_aa: CASSPVGGYEQYF
v_call: TRBV6-1
d_call: -
j_call: TRBJ2-7
clone_size: few

cdr3_nt: TGCAGTGCTAGTACTAGCGGGGCTTTAACAGATACGCAGTATTTT
cdr3_aa: CSASTSGALTDTQYF
v_call: TRBV20-1
d_call: TRBD2
j_call: TRBJ2-3
clone_size: -

cdr3_nt: TGCAGTGCTAATTTTCCGGGAGGGGTCGAGCAGTACTTC
cdr3_aa: CSANFPGGVEQYF
v_call: TRBV20-1
d_call: TRBD2
j_call: TRBJ2-7
clone_size: few

cdr3_nt: TGCAGTGCTAGAGATCAGACAGGACTATATGGCTACACCTTC
cdr3_aa: CSARDQTGLYGYTF
v_call: TRBV20-1
d_call: -
j_call: TRBJ1-2
clone_size: -

cdr3_nt: TGCAGTGCTAGAGATAGCAGGGATTTTGATGGCTACACCTTC
cdr3_aa: CSARDSRDFDGYTF
v_call: TRBV20-1
d_call: -
j_call: TRBJ1-2
clone_size: -

cdr3_nt: TGTGCCAGCAGTTTTGTCGCGGCTAGCGGAGGACCTACAGATACGCAGTATTTT
cdr3_aa: CASSFVAASGGPTDTQYF
v_call: TRBV6-5
d_call: TRBD2
j_call: TRBJ2-3
clone_size: few

cdr3_nt: TGTGCCAGCAGTGAAGAGGTGGGAGGGAGAAACACCATATATTTT
cdr3_aa: CASSEEVGGRNTIYF
v_call: TRBV6-1
d_call: -
j_call: TRBJ1-3
clone_size: few

cdr3_nt: TGTGCCAGCAGCTTGGGGGGTCCTTTCTTCTTC
cdr3_aa: CASSLGGPFFF
v_call: TRBV5-6
d_call: -
j_call: TRBJ2-1
clone_size: few

cdr3_nt: TGTGCCAGCAGCCTCAGCGGGGGTCCCGAGCAGTACTTC
cdr3_aa: CASSLSGGPEQYF
v_call: TRBV7-2
d_call: TRBD2
j_call: TRBJ2-7
clone_size: -

cdr3_nt: TGCGCCAGCAGCCAGGGGACTAGCGGGGCTAGCTCCTACAATGAGCAGTTCTTC
cdr3_aa: CASSQGTSGASSYNEQFF
v_call: TRBV5-1
d_call: TRBD2
j_call: TRBJ2-1
clone_size: few

cdr3_nt: TGTGCCAGCAGCCCCATCATAGCGGGGGAAGAGACCCAGTACTTC
cdr3_aa: CASSPIIAGEETQYF
v_call: TRBV11-2
d_call: TRBD2
j_call: TRBJ2-5
clone_size: -

cdr3_nt: TGCGCCAGCAGCCTGCCCACTAGCGGGGGGGGAAATGAGCAGTTCTTC
cdr3_aa: CASSLPTSGGGNEQFF
v_call: TRBV5-1
d_call: TRBD2
j_call: TRBJ2-1
clone_size: few

cdr3_nt: TGTGCCAGCAGCTTTGCCGGGGGGCTCAACACCGGGGAGCTGTTTTTT
cdr3_aa: CASSFAGGLNTGELFF
v_call: TRBV5-4
d_call: -
j_call: TRBJ2-2
clone_size: -

cdr3_nt: TGTGCCAGCAGCTCCCGACAGGGTGGGGCGAGGGAGACCCAGTACTTC
cdr3_aa: CASSSRQGGARETQYF
v_call: TRBV7-2
d_call: TRBD1
j_call: TRBJ2-5
clone_size: -

cdr3_nt: TGCAGCGTTGATGGTGGGGAACCTGATTACTATGGCTACACCTTC
cdr3_aa: CSVDGGEPDYYGYTF
v_call: TRBV29-1
d_call: -
j_call: TRBJ1-2
clone_size: few

cdr3_nt: TGTGCCAGCAGTTACCAAGGACTGATATACAATGAGCAGTTCTTC
cdr3_aa: CASSYQGLIYNEQFF
v_call: TRBV6-5
d_call: -
j_call: TRBJ2-1
clone_size: -

cdr3_nt: TGTGCCAGCAGCTTAGAGCAGGGGAGCGGCTACACCTTC
cdr3_aa: CASSLEQGSGYTF
v_call: TRBV7-8
d_call: -
j_call: TRBJ1-2
clone_size: -

cdr3_nt: TGTGCCAGCAGAACGTGGGGGGGGCCAGATTACGAGCAGTACTTC
cdr3_aa: CASRTWGGPDYEQYF
v_call: TRBV27
d_call: -
j_call: TRBJ2-7
clone_size: few

cdr3_nt: TGTGCCAGCAGTTACTCTGCCAGTAACTATGGCTACACCTTC
cdr3_aa: CASSYSASNYGYTF
v_call: TRBV6-5
d_call: -
j_call: TRBJ1-2
clone_size: few

cdr3_nt: TGCAGTGCTGTTCGAACAGGGCGTCTCTACTATGGCTACACCTTC
cdr3_aa: CSAVRTGRLYYGYTF
v_call: TRBV20-1
d_call: -
j_call: TRBJ1-2
clone_size: -

cdr3_nt: TGCAGTGCTAACCCAGGGGCGGACACTGAAGCTTTCTTT
cdr3_aa: CSANPGADTEAFF
v_call: TRBV20-1
d_call: -
j_call: TRBJ1-1
clone_size: -

cdr3_nt: TGTGCCAGCAGCACGACTAGCGGGGGAAATGCGCGTCGGAATGAGCAGTTCTTC
cdr3_aa: CASSTTSGGNARRNEQFF
v_call: TRBV7-3
d_call: TRBD2
j_call: TRBJ2-1
clone_size: once

cdr3_nt: TGTGCCAGCAGTTACGCGGACTCTGGGGCCAACGTCCTGACTTTC
cdr3_aa: CASSYADSGANVLTF
v_call: TRBV6-5
d_call: -
j_call: TRBJ2-6
clone_size: few

cdr3_nt: TGTGCCAGCAGCGACGTGGGGGGCACAGATACGCAGTATTTT
cdr3_aa: CASSDVGGTDTQYF
v_call: TRBV7-9
d_call: -
j_call: TRBJ2-3
clone_size: -

cdr3_nt: TGTGCCAGCAGTGCCGGGACAGCCTACGAGCAGTACTTC
cdr3_aa: CASSAGTAYEQYF
v_call: TRBV27
d_call: TRBD1
j_call: TRBJ2-7
clone_size: few

cdr3_nt: TGTGCCAGCAGCTTCCGGTCGAACACTGAAGCTTTCTTT
cdr3_aa: CASSFRSNTEAFF
v_call: TRBV7-2
d_call: -
j_call: TRBJ1-1
clone_size: few

cdr3_nt: TGTGCCAGCAGTAGTCGAGGAGACAGGTTCTCCTACGAGCAGTACTTC
cdr3_aa: CASSSRGDRFSYEQYF
v_call: TRBV2
d_call: -
j_call: TRBJ2-7
clone_size: few

cdr3_nt: TGTGCCAGCACAAGGTGGAGTGAAGCTTTCTTT
cdr3_aa: CASTRWSEAFF
v_call: TRBV12-3/TRBV12-4
d_call: -
j_call: TRBJ1-1
clone_size: few

cdr3_nt: TGTGCCAGCAGGACCGGGACAGTGAACACTGAAGCTTTCTTT
cdr3_aa: CASRTGTVNTEAFF
v_call: TRBV12-3/TRBV12-4
d_call: TRBD1
j_call: TRBJ1-1
clone_size: few

cdr3_nt: TGTGCCACCAGTGTAGGTCAGCCCCAGCATTTT
cdr3_aa: CATSVGQPQHF
v_call: TRBV24-1
d_call: -
j_call: TRBJ1-5
clone_size: few

cdr3_nt: TGTGCCAGCAGTTCCCCCGGACTTTCAGATACGCAGTATTTT
cdr3_aa: CASSSPGLSDTQYF
v_call: TRBV12-3/TRBV12-4
d_call: -
j_call: TRBJ2-3
clone_size: many